A single sample is the source of the 8 T cell receptor beta chains below, sequenced in a study of shared clonotypes between healthy human individuals. Sequenced by immunoSEQ multiplex PCR; TCRdb stores in-frame clones only, minus some. The sample records about 480,000 clones, 75% to 80% being singletons. Sequencing was carried out using PBMCs. The receptors shown here come from a woman aged 40 to 50 in good health. Some clones in this sample may be carry-over from other donors' samples.

The chain is built from TRBV7-2 and TRBJ1-2; D is unclear. Germline CDR1 SGHTA, CDR2 FQGNSA. The CDR3 runs 13 residues. The V gene lost 0 bases and the J gene lost 6 bases, with 8 bases spanning the gap. The CDR3 here is CASSLATWNGYTF. The DNA of the CDR3 is TGTGCCAGCAGCTTAGCCACCTGGAATGGCTACACCTTC.

This clone was counted a few times. The V call is TRBV11-1, the J call TRBJ1-2; D unresolved. From germline, CDR1 is SGHAT and CDR2 FQDESV (reference sequence). V gave up 0 bases and J gave up 3 bases, with 11 bases separating them. The CDR3 spans 15 residues. CDR3 in DNA: TGTGCCAGCAGCTTAGCGAGGAGTGGTCACTATGGCTACACCTTC. Amino acid sequence: CASSLARSGHYGYTF.

The gene calls are TRBV14 and TRBJ1-2; no firm D call. V was cut by 4 bases and J by 3 bases, with 12 bases left in between. The germline gives CDR1 SGHDN, CDR2 FVKESK. This CDR3 contains 14 residues. DNA of the CDR3: TGTGCCAGCAGCCTCCCCGGCCTGGACTATGGCTACACCTTC. Amino acid sequence: CASSLPGLDYGYTF.

The chain couples TRBV28 to TRBJ1-4; maybe TRBD1 (6 bases). This CDR3 has 15 amino acids. Trimming cost V 5 bases and J 7 bases, with 17 bases left between them. Germline V gives CDR1 MDHEN, CDR2 SYDVKM. CDR3 amino acids: CASSPVQGFVEKLFF. CDR3 DNA sequence: TGTGCCAGCAGTCCGGTACAGGGTTTCGTTGAAAAACTGTTTTTT. Complete variable domain (other parts from reference TRBV28 and TRBJ1-4): DVKVTQSSRYLVKRTGEKVFLECVQDMDHENMFWYRQDPGLGLRLIYFSYDVKMKEKGDIPEGYSVSREKKERFSLILESASTNQTSMYLCASSPVQGFVEKLFFGSGTQLSVL.

The chain has TRBV2 and TRBJ2-4; D is ambiguous. Germline-derived CDR1 and CDR2 are SNHLY and FYNNEI. V was pared by 4 bases and J by 1 base, with 5 bases between. This CDR3 contains 13 residues. CDR3 nucleotides: TGTGCCAGCAGTGTGGGGGCCAAAAACATTCAGTACTTC. Its translation: CASSVGAKNIQYF.

The chain joins TRBV19 to TRBJ2-7, with TRBD1 identical over 7 bases. The germline V gene has CDR1 LNHDA and CDR2 SQIVND (reference sequence). V gave up 5 bases and J gave up 6 bases; unmatched junction bases: 16. This CDR3 is 16 amino acids long. The CDR3 spells CASSGPSTGIRLEQYF. CDR3 nucleotide sequence: TGTGCCAGTAGTGGCCCCTCGACAGGGATCCGGCTCGAGCAGTACTTC.

The chain carries TRBV9 and TRBJ2-3, with 8 bases that match TRBD2. The J segment lost 1 base and the V segment lost 1 base, leaving 5 bases of the junction unmatched. CDR1 is SGDLS and CDR2 is YYNGEE in the germline V gene. The CDR3 length is 16 residues. The CDR3 DNA reads as TGTGCCAGCAGCGTAACTAGCGGATCTCGCACAGATACGCAGTATTTT. Translated, it gives CASSVTSGSRTDTQYF. Based on the CDR3 plus reference TRBV9 and TRBJ2-3, the full variable domain is DSGVTQTPKHLITATGQRVTLRCSPRSGDLSVYWYQQSLDQGLQFLIQYYNGEERAKGNILERFSAQQFPDLHSELNLSSLELGDSALYFCASSVTSGSRTDTQYFGPGTRLTVL.

The V and J genes are TRBV11-2 and TRBJ1-1; D perhaps matches TRBD1 (5 bases). This CDR3 is built from 14 residues. Germline CDR1 reads SGHAT; CDR2 reads FQNNGV. V was cut by 5 bases and J by 5 bases, with 15 bases left in between. CDR3 DNA sequence: TGTGCCAGCAGCCCCGTCTGGGGCATAACTGAAGCTTTCTTT. Amino acid sequence: CASSPVWGITEAFF.